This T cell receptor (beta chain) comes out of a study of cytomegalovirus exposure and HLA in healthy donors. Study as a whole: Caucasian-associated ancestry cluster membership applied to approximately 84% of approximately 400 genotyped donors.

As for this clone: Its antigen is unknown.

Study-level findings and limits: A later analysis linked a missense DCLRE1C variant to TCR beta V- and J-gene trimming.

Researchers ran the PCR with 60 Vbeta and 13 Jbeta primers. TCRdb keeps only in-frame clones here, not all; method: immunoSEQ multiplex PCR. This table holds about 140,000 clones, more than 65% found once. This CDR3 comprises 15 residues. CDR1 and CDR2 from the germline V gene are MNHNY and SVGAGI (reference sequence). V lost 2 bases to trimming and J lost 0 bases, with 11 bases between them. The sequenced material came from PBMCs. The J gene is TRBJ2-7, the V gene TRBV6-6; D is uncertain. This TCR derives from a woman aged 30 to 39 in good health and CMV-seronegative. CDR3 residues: CASSYPVRHSYEQYF. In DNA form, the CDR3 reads TGTGCCAGCAGTTACCCGGTCCGACACTCCTACGAGCAGTACTTC.